A single T cell receptor (beta chain) is shown here with its context. Antigen unknown. Generation of TCR beta cDNA was performed by 5'RACE template switching incorporating UMIs. TCRdb derives one entry per CDR3 protein from the 5' RACE reads, leaving out DNA. Its listing shows about 390,000 distinct CDR3 sequences. The entry originates in a study of T cells expressing NK-cell markers. Broader study findings: In more than 5 donors, dominant CD3+CD56+NKG2C+ clonotypes ranked among the top 10 CD8+ clonotypes.

The CDR3 is 15 amino acids. In germline, CDR1 is SGHDN, CDR2 FVKESK. Sequenced material: blood T cells: a sorted CD56 or NKG2C T cell subset, CD4+ or CD8+ T cells, or bulk PBMC T cells (not recorded which). This chain uses TRBV14 with TRBJ2-2; TCRdb designates TRBD2, a call that cannot be tested without DNA. This TCR was sampled from a woman between 50 and 59 years old in good health. CDR3: CASSPPGLGLGELFF.